The 25 T cell receptor beta chains below come from one sample, sequenced in a study of blood T cell repertoires in COVID-19. Repertoires were generated with immunoSEQ multiplex PCR, while TCRdb's copy carries only in-frame clones and drops some. The sample has roughly 80,000 clones; approximately 80% are singletons. The sample taken for sequencing was peripheral blood. These receptors all come from a man aged 60 to 69 with active or convalescent COVID-19.

This chain's CDR3 is CASRDGTGIYNEQFF. The CDR3, as DNA: TGTGCCAGCAGGGATGGGACAGGAATCTACAATGAGCAGTTCTTC. The chain joins TRBV7-9 to TRBJ2-1, with TRBD1 identical over 8 bases. The V gene end was trimmed by 6 bases and the J gene end by 3 bases; junction bases not matched to a gene: 7. The CDR3 has 15 residues. From germline, CDR1 is SEHNR and CDR2 FQNEAQ (reference sequence).

This chain links TRBV6-5 with TRBJ2-7, with D perhaps matching TRBD1 (6 bases). Deletions cut 5 bases from V and 6 bases from J, with 17 bases between. This CDR3 comprises 14 residues. Germline V gives CDR1 MNHEY, CDR2 SVGAGI. The CDR3 region is CASSRAGRGVEQYF. The CDR3 DNA sequence: TGTGCCAGCAGTAGGGCGGGCAGGGGTGTCGAGCAGTACTTC.

The CDR3 loop is CASSYSGGLNTEAFF. The CDR3 DNA reads as TGTGCCAGCAGTTACTCAGGGGGATTGAACACTGAAGCTTTCTTT. V usage is TRBV6-5 and J usage is TRBJ1-1; TRBD1 might be the D (6 bases). Germline V gives CDR1 MNHEY, CDR2 SVGAGI. The ends were cut back, 0 bases at V and 0 bases at J, with 8 bases in the middle. The CDR3 spans 15 residues.

The rearrangement links TRBV12-5 to TRBJ1-1; no reliable D call. The CDR3 runs 15 residues. Germline lookup yields CDR1 LGHNT and CDR2 FRNRAP. Trimming removed 1 base at V and 1 base at J, with 10 bases between. The CDR3 DNA follows: TGTGCTAGTGGTTTGGGCACGCTCGGGAACACTGAAGCTTTCTTT. Its protein is CASGLGTLGNTEAFF.

The V gene is TRBV5-1, the J gene TRBJ1-4, with D possibly TRBD1 on 5 matching bases. CDR3 length: 15 amino acids. The germline V and J ends were trimmed by 0 bases and 0 bases, with 6 bases remaining between them. From germline, CDR1 is SGHRS and CDR2 YFSETQ. Here the CDR3 DNA reads TGCGCCAGCAGCTTGGTAGGGGCAACTAATGAAAAACTGTTTTTT. Its protein is CASSLVGATNEKLFF.

The chain is built from TRBV30 and TRBJ2-1; the D gene is possibly TRBD2 (5 bases). The CDR3 extends over 11 amino acids. Germline assignment: CDR1 GTSNPN and CDR2 SVGIG (reference sequence). Trimming pared 2 bases from V and 13 bases from J, leaving 12 bases between. CDR3 protein: CAWSPKTIQFF. CDR3 DNA sequence: TGTGCCTGGAGTCCTAAGACTATACAGTTCTTC.

The chain employs TRBV19 and TRBJ1-1; D gene unclear. CDR1 and CDR2 (germline): LNHDA, SQIVND (reference sequence). CDR3 length equals 14 residues. Trimming left V 7 bases short and J 4 bases short, with 16 bases between. The CDR3 DNA is TGTGCCAGTATCAATCAGAGGGCTGGCACTGAAGCTTTCTTT. Translated, it gives CASINQRAGTEAFF.

The genes are TRBV9 and TRBJ2-5; 16 nucleotides match TRBD2. Germline V lookup: CDR1 SGDLS, CDR2 YYNGEE. With 2 bases clipped from V and 5 bases from J, the junction kept 6 bases outside the gene matches. This CDR3 has 17 amino acids. The DNA of the CDR3 is TGTGCCAGCAGCGTGGGACTAGCGGGGGGGCTGGGTGAGACCCAGTACTTC. Encoded protein: CASSVGLAGGLGETQYF.

The genes are TRBV7-2 and TRBJ2-3, with D perhaps TRBD1 (5 bases). The CDR3 consists of 13 residues. Looked up from germline, CDR1 is SGHTA and CDR2 is FQGNSA. Trimming took off 5 bases at V and 1 base at J, with 7 bases between the two ends. The CDR3 nucleotides read TGTGCCAGCAGCGTCAGGGGCACAGATACGCAGTATTTT. This codes for CASSVRGTDTQYF.

The chain couples TRBV27 to TRBJ2-2; TRBD1 is a possible D gene (5 bases). The CDR3 extends over 16 amino acids. Germline values: CDR1 MNHEY, CDR2 SMNVEV (reference sequence). V shed 5 bases and J shed 0 bases, with 13 bases lying between them. The CDR3 here is CASSPRTTSNTGELFF. CDR3 sequence (DNA): TGTGCCAGCAGTCCCCGGACAACCTCGAACACCGGGGAGCTGTTTTTT.

The J gene is TRBJ1-1, the V gene TRBV19, with D perhaps matching TRBD1 (6 bases). In germline, CDR1 is LNHDA, CDR2 SQIVND (reference sequence). The CDR3 spans 13 residues. Trimming pared 7 bases from V and 8 bases from J, leaving 17 bases between. CDR3: CASIRDNPNEAFF. Written as DNA, the CDR3 is TGTGCCAGTATAAGGGACAACCCAAACGAAGCTTTCTTT.

V and J are TRBV5-1 and TRBJ2-5, with 12 bases fitting TRBD2. Per germline, CDR1 SGHRS and CDR2 YFSETQ. The CDR3 spans 15 residues. Trimming removed 3 bases from V and 12 bases from J; junction bases left unmatched: 12. The CDR3 is CASSSTASGGGVEYF. Written as DNA, the CDR3 is TGCGCCAGCAGCTCAACCGCTAGCGGGGGGGGTGTTGAGTACTTC.

This clone was recorded once. This chain links TRBV15 with TRBJ2-7; 7 bases align to TRBD2. Trimming cost V 1 base and J 2 bases; bases outside gene matches: 8. Germline-derived CDR1 and CDR2 are LNHNV and YYDKDF (reference sequence). The CDR3 is 16 amino acids. In DNA, the CDR3 is TGTGCCACCAGCAGAGTCGGGAGGAAATACCCCTACGAGCAGTACTTC. Translating gives CATSRVGRKYPYEQYF. The full variable domain, with the rest looked up from reference TRBV15 and TRBJ2-7, is DAMVIQNPRYQVTQFGKPVTLSCSQTLNHNVMYWYQQKSSQAPKLLFHYYDKDFNNEADTPDNFQSRRPNTSFCFLDIRSPGLGDTAMYLCATSRVGRKYPYEQYFGPGTRLTVT.

The CDR3 sequence: CATSERSADTQYF. The DNA for the CDR3 is TGTGCCACCAGTGAGAGGTCAGCAGATACGCAGTATTTT. This chain uses TRBV24-1 with TRBJ2-3; D is unresolved. Germline CDR1 KGHDR, CDR2 SFDVKD. This CDR3 has 13 residues. V dropped 4 bases and J dropped 4 bases, with 8 bases sitting between them.

V and J are TRBV5-4 and TRBJ1-1; D not certain. CDR3 length: 13 residues. Trimming pared 0 bases from V and 7 bases from J, leaving 10 bases between. CDR1 and CDR2 from the germline V gene are SGHNT and YYREEE (reference sequence). CDR3 protein: CASSLASYDEAFF. The DNA of the CDR3 is TGTGCCAGCAGCTTGGCCTCCTATGATGAAGCTTTCTTT.

This chain connects TRBV5-4 to TRBJ2-2, with no clear D. The CDR3 length is 13 residues. The germline CDR1 and CDR2 sequences are SGHNT and YYREEE (reference sequence). With 0 bases removed from V and 5 bases from J, the gap between germline ends came to 5 bases. The CDR3 protein is CASSLELTGELFF. The CDR3 DNA reads as TGTGCCAGCAGCTTGGAGCTTACCGGGGAGCTGTTTTTT.

This rearrangement joins TRBV27 to TRBJ1-2; TRBD1 matches at 8 bases. Germline V gene data show CDR1 as MNHEY and CDR2 as SMNVEV (reference sequence). After removal of 3 bases from V and 5 bases from J, the junction contained 2 bases not matched to a gene. The CDR3 totals 13 residues. The CDR3 protein is CASSFRQGYGYTF. The CDR3 nucleotides read TGTGCCAGCAGTTTTAGACAGGGGTATGGCTACACCTTC.

This clone was seen more than once but under ten times. The rearrangement uses TRBV20-1 and TRBJ2-7, with D perhaps TRBD2 (5 bases). Germline assignment: CDR1 DFQATT and CDR2 SNEGSKA (reference sequence). Trimming took 6 bases from V and 1 from J, leaving 7 bases between them. The CDR3 extends over 11 amino acids. The CDR3 region is CSAGGSYEQYF. The CDR3 DNA sequence: TGCAGTGCAGGAGGTTCCTACGAGCAGTACTTC.

This clone showed up just once. CDR3 amino acids: CASRLAEIGEQYF. In DNA, the CDR3 is TGTGCCAGCAGGTTGGCGGAGATAGGCGAGCAGTACTTC. The chain has TRBV27 and TRBJ2-7; D gene unclear. Germline V gene data show CDR1 as MNHEY and CDR2 as SMNVEV (reference sequence). The CDR3 has 13 amino acids. Between the trimmed V and J ends, which lost 6 bases and 6 bases, there was a span of 15 bases.

V gene TRBV19 combines with J gene TRBJ1-5, with D maybe TRBD1 (5 bases). Germline values: CDR1 LNHDA, CDR2 SQIVND (reference sequence). The CDR3 is made up of 13 amino acids. Trimming stripped 6 bases from V and 3 bases from J, with 9 bases between. This chain's CDR3 is CASSDSFNQPQHF. Here the CDR3 DNA reads TGTGCCAGTAGCGACAGCTTCAATCAGCCCCAGCATTTT.

The chain carries TRBV4-2 and TRBJ1-4; 7 positions agree with TRBD1. V lost 1 base to trimming and J lost 5 bases; unmatched junction nucleotides: 4. CDR3 length: 15 amino acids. Germline values: CDR1 LGHNA, CDR2 YNFKEQ. The CDR3: CASSQGSQGNEKLFF. The CDR3 region has the DNA TGTGCCAGCAGCCAAGGGTCACAGGGGAATGAAAAACTGTTTTTT.

CDR3 bases: TGTGCCTGGAGCACAGAAGGGGGCACCCCCTATGGCTACACCTTC. Amino acids: CAWSTEGGTPYGYTF. The chain links TRBV30 to TRBJ1-2; TRBD1 agrees at 7 bases. V was pared by 3 bases and J by 4 bases, with 11 bases of the junction left unmatched. Per germline, CDR1 GTSNPN and CDR2 SVGIG (reference sequence). The CDR3 covers 15 residues.

Comment on this clone: A read error may account for a junction end that differs from germline. The chain has TRBV7-2 and TRBJ2-1, with 9 bases that match TRBD1. Germline V lookup: CDR1 SGHTA, CDR2 FQGNSA. The CDR3 sequence is 16 residues long. CDR3 in amino acids: CASSHSGQGPPGASIF. CDR3 sequence (DNA): TGTGCCAGCAGCCATTCGGGACAGGGTCCCCCGGGGGCGTCGATCTTC.

This rearrangement joins TRBV14 to TRBJ2-2; 8 bases agree with TRBD2. Germline V lookup: CDR1 SGHDN, CDR2 FVKESK. The ends lost 4 bases at V and 4 bases at J; junction bases unmatched: 5. The CDR3 spans 15 residues. The CDR3 DNA reads as TGTGCCAGCAGCCTTCGGGGGGGCGGCACCGGGGAGCTGTTTTTT. Its translation is CASSLRGGGTGELFF.

The J gene is TRBJ2-5, the V gene TRBV3-1 (or the pseudogene TRBV3-2); 7 nucleotides align to TRBD1. Germline V gene sequence: CDR1 LGHDT, CDR2 YNNKEL (reference sequence). This CDR3 is built from 15 residues. The V and J ends lost 4 bases and 0 bases, in that order; junction bases with no gene match: 5. The CDR3 reads CASSPRQGYQETQYF. For the CDR3, the DNA is TGTGCCAGCAGCCCCCGACAGGGATACCAAGAGACCCAGTACTTC.